The source of this T cell receptor beta chain is a study of blood T cell repertoires in COVID-19 (dated by TCRdb to between 2020 and 2021). About the investigation overall: Samples from collaborators originated in the United States, Italy and Spain and spanned both the acute and convalescent phases of COVID-19. The repertoires were made available in a free public database intended to serve as a resource for research on the immune response to SARS-CoV-2. The samples were drawn from the first 160 participants of the ongoing ImmuneRACE study and from 950 to 1,500 subjects provided by 6 global collaborators. The dataset comprised deeply sampled blood TCRbeta repertoires from subjects exposed to, actively infected with, or recovered from COVID-19. The material from the prospective study consisted of cDNA or gDNA derived from T cells, B-cell-depleted T cells, or PBMCs. HLA class I and class II types, where available, came from metadata supplied by the sample provider rather than from assay-based typing. Sample metadata almost always included a de-identified subject ID, COVID-19 status, age in years and sex. General study outcomes and caveats: The quantity of clinical and demographic metadata differed by source and by participant and was supplied without curation.

As for this clone: This receptor's antigen is unknown. No quality values exist for individual bases; no much larger clone is one base distant.

The immunoSEQ Assay, a bias-controlled multiplex PCR, was used to amplify TCRbeta CDR3 regions from genomic DNA. Per the original workflow: The number of nucleated cells in each sample was estimated from the amplification of reference gene primers within the assay. Sequence reads were collapsed and filtered to measure the absolute abundance of every unique TCRbeta CDR3 rearrangement. For each sample, productive Simpson clonality was calculated as the square root of Simpson's diversity index over productive rearrangements. Imported from immuneACCESS, the table was reduced by TCRdb to in-frame sequences with V and J called. These copies leave out some clones; in studies compared against another copy, an unresolved V gene accounts for under half, and the cause of the remainder is not known. V, J and clone size reflect that table, while D and trimming were determined from the DNA. The sample table shows 220,000 or so clones, and around 91% are seen once. Of the sample, under 4% is held by the ten largest clones.

Here V drops 1 base and J drops 8 bases, and the junction holds 0 bases not matched to any gene. The CDR3 sequence holds 12 residues, the cysteine and phenylalanine included. The CDR3 DNA has 36 bases and is translated from base 1. From a lookup of the germline V gene (reference sequence), CDR1 and CDR2 are LNHNV and YYDKDF. Enrolling through a virtual design, the prospective study's participants ranged in age from roughly 18 to 90 years and lived across approximately 25 United States geographic areas. In the prospective study, participants were assigned to cohorts based on the clinical history participants reported in a screening survey and a study questionnaire. In the prospective study, whole blood, serum and a nasopharyngeal or oropharyngeal swab were collected from each participant by mobile phlebotomists. Additional blood draws and questionnaires over an approximately two-month period could optionally be provided by prospective study participants. Blood samples from the prospective study were shipped frozen or at room temperature prior to DNA extraction.

Sequences were obtained from PBMCs or T cells enriched from blood (not recorded which). The sequence derives from a woman in her late teens or twenties in a cohort exposed to, infected with or recovered from COVID-19 (not recorded which). This chain joins TRBV15 to TRBJ1-1, with 8 junctional bases fitting TRBD1. The DNA reads TGTGCCACCAGCAGAGGACAGGGGGAAGCTTTCTTT. Its product reads: CATSRGQGEAFF.